The rows below give T cell receptor beta chains drawn from one sample of a study of shared clonotypes between healthy human individuals. Sequencing was performed with immunoSEQ multiplex PCR; in TCRdb, only in-frame clones are kept and a portion is missing. The profile covers over a million clones, with around 95% appearing a single time and roughly 1.2% taken by the ten largest. The sequenced sample consisted of naive CD4+ T cells sorted from blood. The receptors come from a man between 25 and 39 years old in good health. Each CDR3 is given with its conserved first and last residue. Each record gives: V gene, D gene, clone size, J gene, CDR3 DNA, CDR3 protein. A D gene is named only where the DNA matches it firmly. Clone size is given for some rows only: seen once, a few or many times, or a class if the clone is expanded.

TRBV28	TRBD1	NA	TRBJ1-5	TGTGCCAGCAGCCCCAGGACAGGATATAGCAATCAGCCCCAGCATTTT	CASSPRTGYSNQPQHF
TRBV7-2	NA	NA	TRBJ2-7	TGTGCCAGCAGCTTAACCCTAGCGAGCTACGAGCAGTACTTC	CASSLTLASYEQYF
TRBV19	NA	once	TRBJ2-3	TGTGCCAGTAGTAGGACAGAGCCGCATACGCAGTATTTT	CASSRTEPHTQYF
TRBV5-1	TRBD2	once	TRBJ2-5	TGCGCCAGCAGCTTGACGAGCGGGAGTCTAGAGACCCAGTACTTC	CASSLTSGSLETQYF
TRBV7-9	TRBD2	NA	TRBJ2-5	TGTGCCAGCAGCTTAAGCTGGGGAGGGGAGACCCAGTACTTC	CASSLSWGGETQYF
TRBV11-2	NA	NA	TRBJ1-2	TGTGCCAGCAGCCCGCGACAGAGCGTCTACTATGGCTACACCTTC	CASSPRQSVYYGYTF
TRBV2	NA	NA	TRBJ1-3	TGTGCCAGCAGTGAATTGGGGGGCGGAAACACCATATATTTT	CASSELGGGNTIYF
TRBV29-1	TRBD1	NA	TRBJ2-7	TGCAGCGCCGCCTGGGACAGATACGAGCAGTACTTC	CSAAWDRYEQYF
TRBV28	NA	NA	TRBJ1-2	TGTGCCAGCAGTTGGGGGGCGAGCGGCTATGGCTACACCTTC	CASSWGASGYGYTF
TRBV7-9	NA	NA	TRBJ2-7	TGTGCCAGCAGCTTAGCTGGGGTAGCCCGGGTGGGGGAGCAGTACTTC	CASSLAGVARVGEQYF
TRBV29-1	NA	NA	TRBJ1-1	TGCAGCGTTGATACGGGGGGAGGGAACACTGAAGCTTTCTTT	CSVDTGGGNTEAFF
TRBV18	TRBD1	NA	TRBJ1-1	TGTGCCAGCTCCCCGCGGCGACAGGGATTGGCGGGGAACACTGAAGCTTTCTTT	CASSPRRQGLAGNTEAFF
TRBV29-1	NA	NA	TRBJ2-7	TGCAGCGTCGGAGACGGAACTTGGGGCGAGCAGTACTTC	CSVGDGTWGEQYF
TRBV10-1	NA	NA	TRBJ2-5	TGCGCCAGCAGTGAGTCGGGGCAGGGAGAAGAGACCCAGTACTTC	CASSESGQGEETQYF
TRBV6-1	NA	NA	TRBJ2-3	TGTGCCAGCAGAGGGCAGACATCACACGGTACGCAGTATTTT	CASRGQTSHGTQYF
TRBV29-1	TRBD2	NA	TRBJ2-1	TGCAGCGTCCCCAGGGGAGCTAGCGGGAGTCAAAATGAGCAGTTCTTC	CSVPRGASGSQNEQFF
TRBV14	NA	NA	TRBJ2-2	TGTGCCAGCAGCCAAGATGCAGGAGCGAACACCGGGGAGCTGTTTTTT	CASSQDAGANTGELFF
TRBV15	TRBD2	NA	TRBJ2-1	TGTGCCACCGTTGCACCTCTAGCGGGGGGTGAGCAGTTCTTC	CATVAPLAGGEQFF
TRBV14	NA	NA	TRBJ2-1	TGTGCCAGCAGCCAACTTAGTGAGCAGTTCTTC	CASSQLSEQFF
TRBV7-9	NA	NA	TRBJ1-5	TGTGCCAGCAGCTGGGACGTTAACAATCAGCCCCAGCATTTT	CASSWDVNNQPQHF
TRBV11-3	NA	NA	TRBJ2-7	TGTGCCAGCAGCCCCGAGGCCGGGTCGAGTGAGCAGTACTTC	CASSPEAGSSEQYF
TRBV5-1	TRBD1	once	TRBJ2-5	TGCGCCGGGGGGACAGGGGACGCAGAGACCCAGTACTTC	CAGGTGDAETQYF
TRBV19	NA	once	TRBJ2-3	TGTGCCAGTAGTATGTCGACAGATACGCAGTATTTT	CASSMSTDTQYF
TRBV29-1	TRBD2	NA	TRBJ2-7	TGCAGCGTTGAAGGGACTAGCGGGGAGGTTAGTGGGCAGTACTTC	CSVEGTSGEVSGQYF
TRBV2	NA	NA	TRBJ2-7	TGTGCCAGCAAGACAGGGGCGTTCAGGACTAGCGACTACGAGCAGTACTTC	CASKTGAFRTSDYEQYF
TRBV7-7	NA	once	TRBJ2-5	TGTGCCAGCAGCTTAACCGGAACGGGAGCGAAGAGAGAGACCCAGTACTTC	CASSLTGTGAKRETQYF
TRBV7-8	TRBD1	NA	TRBJ2-7	TGTGCCAGCAGCTTTCGACAGGGCGGTTTCTACGAGCAGTACTTC	CASSFRQGGFYEQYF
TRBV18	NA	NA	TRBJ1-2	TGTGCCAGCTCACGGACACCGAACTATGGCTACACCTTC	CASSRTPNYGYTF
TRBV7-9	NA	NA	TRBJ1-3	TGTGCCAGCAGTACAGAGGGATCTGGAAACACCATATATTTT	CASSTEGSGNTIYF
TRBV4-1	TRBD2	NA	TRBJ2-1	TGCGCCAGCAGCCAAAGGCGACTAGCGGGATCAAGATACAATGAGCAGTTCTTC	CASSQRRLAGSRYNEQFF
TRBV18	NA	NA	TRBJ1-5	TGTGCCAGCTCATCACGACAGCACCGTAGCAATCAGCCCCAGCATTTT	CASSSRQHRSNQPQHF
TRBV2	TRBD1	NA	TRBJ1-5	TGTGCCAGCAGTGAAGATTCAGGGGGCGATCAGCCCCAGCATTTT	CASSEDSGGDQPQHF
TRBV10-1	TRBD2	NA	TRBJ2-7	TGCGCCAGCAGTGAGCGGACTAGCGGAGCCTACGAGCAGTACTTC	CASSERTSGAYEQYF
TRBV27	TRBD1	NA	TRBJ2-7	TGTGCCAGCAGTTTAGGGACAGCGTTCTCCTACGAGCAGTACTTC	CASSLGTAFSYEQYF
TRBV5-8	NA	NA	TRBJ2-7	TGTGCCAGCAGCTCTTTTCGGGGTCTCGGGGGGCGTTCGGCCTCCTACGAGCAGTACTTC	CASSSFRGLGGRSASYEQYF
TRBV5-6	TRBD1	NA	TRBJ1-5	TGTGCCAGCAGCTTGGCCAGGGGGAGCAATCAGCCCCAGCATTTT	CASSLARGSNQPQHF
TRBV2	NA	few	TRBJ1-2	TGTGCCAGCAGTGAAGCCCCCGGGACAATCTATGGCTACACCTTC	CASSEAPGTIYGYTF
TRBV6-1	TRBD2	NA	TRBJ2-2	TGTGCCAGCAGTGGGCTAGCGGGAGTAGGCGCCGGGGAGCTGTTTTTT	CASSGLAGVGAGELFF
TRBV7-6	NA	NA	TRBJ2-5	TGTGCCAGCAGCTTTTTTCAGCGGCACCAAGAGACCCAGTACTTC	CASSFFQRHQETQYF
TRBV7-2	TRBD2	NA	TRBJ2-1	TGTGCCAGCAGCTTTGAGCAGACTAGCGGGAGGTTTAAATCGAATGAGCAGTTCTTC	CASSFEQTSGRFKSNEQFF
TRBV18	NA	NA	TRBJ2-2	TGTGCCAGCTCACCAATCGGGACAAACACCGGGGAGCTGTTTTTT	CASSPIGTNTGELFF
TRBV6-5	TRBD1	NA	TRBJ2-7	TGTGCCAGCAGTCGGACAGGGCGGTACGAGCAGTACTTC	CASSRTGRYEQYF
TRBV27	TRBD1	NA	TRBJ1-1	TGTGCCAGCAGTCGAGAGATGACAGGGTTGGGCACTGAAGCTTTCTTT	CASSREMTGLGTEAFF
TRBV6-5	NA	few	TRBJ1-5	TGTGCCAGCAGTGCCTCCGGGCAGCCCCAGCATTTT	CASSASGQPQHF
TRBV14	TRBD2	NA	TRBJ2-1	TGTGCCAGCAGCCAAGCGGGTCGACTAGCACGTATTGAGCAGTTCTTC	CASSQAGRLARIEQFF
TRBV18	NA	few	TRBJ1-1	TGTGCCAGCTCACCGAAGGGGAACACTGAAGCTTTCTTT	CASSPKGNTEAFF